This TCR beta chain was sequenced during a study of T cell responses to AZD1222 COVID-19 vaccine. Whole-study context: Analyses pooled second doses at about 4 or about 12 weeks.

Turning to this clone: Its antigen is currently unknown.

The germline CDR1 and CDR2 sequences are LGHNA and YNFKEQ. The CDR3 has 13 amino acids. Trimming shortened V by 2 bases and J by 7 bases, and 11 bases separated the two germline ends. The protocol was immunoSEQ multiplex PCR, while the TCRdb copy is restricted to in-frame clones and leaves out a portion. The sample holds about 130,000 clones; over 90% are singletons and the top ten take 0.91%. The study, taken as a whole, reports: Nearly half of spike-specific TCRs reportedly target unmutated variant regions. No day 14 peak samples; only post-peak repertoires were characterized. Baseline antibody screening turned up just six or seven seropositive AZD1222 recipients.

Sequencing was performed on peripheral blood, taken on day 0 of AZD1222 vaccination. The receptor was derived from an adult in good health. The chain combines TRBV4-2 with TRBJ1-2; D gene ambiguous. The CDR3 region is CASSQMDPFGYTF. DNA for the CDR3: TGTGCCAGCAGCCAAATGGACCCGTTTGGCTACACCTTC.